The 30 T cell receptor beta chains below all came from one sample that was sequenced in a study of molecular identifiers for immune sequencing clone quantification (dated 2018 in TCRdb). Library method: PCR. The sequencer listed for this sample is Illumina HiSeq 4000. Starting from the raw public reads, TCRdb applied fastp trimming at Q25, assembled clones with MiXCR and retained in-frame beta chains. Each record represents a unique CDR3 protein, reported with the most common genes and DNA among its rows. For this sample the table gives about 32,000 distinct CDR3 sequences, of which about 18% were detected only once. More than 0.9% of the sample is held by the ten biggest clonotypes. Material: naive CD8+ T cells from blood, with Jurkat cell RNA spiked in. The sample's cell subset or site label, in plain terms: FACS-sorted CD8+CD4-CCR7+CD45RA+ naive T cells. These receptors were taken from a human donor in good health. Some libraries in this study had Jurkat cell RNA spiked in.

This clonotype showed up many times. The chain uses TRBV7-2 and TRBJ2-4, with TRBD2 matching over 7 bases. The CDR3 is 18 amino acids. The germline gives CDR1 SGHTA, CDR2 FQGNSA. Germline trimming cut 1 base from V and 9 bases from J; bases unmatched to any gene: 18. This CDR3 is CASSLGRGGREPTGIQYF. CDR3 DNA: TGTGCCAGCAGCTTAGGAAGGGGCGGGAGAGAGCCTACGGGCATTCAGTACTTC.

This clonotype was observed many times. The genes are TRBV18 and TRBJ2-7; D is perhaps TRBD1 (5 bases). CDR3 length: 15 amino acids. The V gene lost 3 bases and the J gene lost 0 bases, with 12 bases spanning the gap. The germline CDR1 and CDR2 sequences are KGHSH and LQKENI. This CDR3 is CASSPGAGLSYEQYF. The CDR3 nucleotides are TGTGCCAGCTCACCTGGGGCAGGCCTCTCCTACGAGCAGTACTTC.

This clonotype was counted ten times or more. This rearrangement joins TRBV28 to TRBJ2-7, with a tentative D call TRBD1 (5 bases). Trimming cost V 5 bases and J 0 bases, with 14 bases left between them. This CDR3 is 15 amino acids long. Germline V gene sequence: CDR1 MDHEN, CDR2 SYDVKM. The CDR3, as DNA: TGTGCCAGCAGTGGGTTGGGCAGGGCCTCCTACGAGCAGTACTTC. Translation: CASSGLGRASYEQYF.

This clonotype is labeled medium-sized. This chain joins TRBV4-3 and TRBJ2-1; the match to TRBD1 covers 7 bases. V lost 1 base to trimming and J lost 0 bases; unmatched junction nucleotides: 9. Per germline, CDR1 LGHNA and CDR2 YSLEER. CDR3 length: 18 amino acids. The CDR3 DNA reads TGCGCCAGCAGCCAAGGAACGGTACAGGGGAGCTCCTACAATGAGCAGTTCTTC. It yields the protein CASSQGTVQGSSYNEQFF.

At least ten counts were recorded for this clonotype. The chain carries TRBV7-2 and TRBJ2-3; D possibly matches TRBD1 or TRBD2 (6 bases each). V lost 5 bases, J lost 1 base, and 22 bases lay in between. CDR1 and CDR2 (germline): SGHTA, FQGNSA. The CDR3 totals 18 residues. The CDR3 region has the DNA TGTGCCAGCAGCATACATGTGTGGGGGGCCGGGGGCACAGATACGCAGTATTTT. It translates to CASSIHVWGAGGTDTQYF. Full variable domain (rest looked up from reference TRBV7-2 and TRBJ2-3): GAGVSQSPSNKVTEKGKDVELRCDPISGHTALYWYRQSLGQGLEFLIYFQGNSAPDKSGLPSDRFSAERTGGSVSTLTIQRTQQEDSAVYLCASSIHVWGAGGTDTQYFGPGTRLTVL.

Only a few counts were recorded for this clonotype. The CDR3 loop is CSVEDGGHAYEQFF. The CDR3 coding sequence is TGCAGCGTTGAAGATGGGGGACACGCTTATGAGCAGTTCTTC. The V call is TRBV29-1, the J call TRBJ2-1, with D possibly TRBD1 on 6 matching bases. The ends were cut back, 0 bases at V and 8 bases at J, with 14 bases in the middle. The germline CDR1 and CDR2 sequences are SQVTM and ANQGSEA. This CDR3 is built from 14 residues.

This clonotype was recorded many times. CDR3 nucleotide sequence: TGTGCCTGGAGAACAGGGGAAAAACTGTTTTTT. Its translation: CAWRTGEKLFF. This chain joins TRBV30 and TRBJ1-4; D possibly corresponds to TRBD1 (6 bases). The CDR3 has 11 amino acids. Germline V gene lookup returns CDR1 GTSNPN and CDR2 SVGIG (reference sequence). Trimming removed 3 bases from V and 8 bases from J, with 7 bases in between.

By proportion, this clonotype is medium-sized. V and J are TRBV29-1 and TRBJ2-5; 9 bases map to TRBD2. The CDR3 length is 16 residues. The V segment lost 0 bases and the J segment 2 bases; nucleotides outside the gene matches: 7. CDR1 and CDR2 (germline): SQVTM, ANQGSEA. The chain's CDR3 is CSVEEGLAGPQETQYF. DNA of the CDR3: TGCAGCGTTGAAGAAGGGCTAGCGGGGCCGCAAGAGACCCAGTACTTC.

As to this clonotype: A much larger clonotype is one base distant, so this may be a read error. V gene TRBV5-4 combines with J gene TRBJ2-7; D perhaps matches TRBD2 (6 bases). CDR3 length equals 14 residues. Germline V gene sequence: CDR1 SGHNT, CDR2 YYREEE (reference sequence). Here the CDR3 reads CVSSPDTLGGEQYF. The DNA for the CDR3 is TGTGTCAGCAGCCCGGACACCCTGGGGGGCGAGCAGTACTTC.

This clonotype qualifies as medium-sized. The chain uses TRBV23-1 and TRBJ2-5, with a weak D call TRBD1 (6 bases). TRBV23-1 qualifies as an ORF whose function is uncertain. V was cut by 6 bases and J by 3 bases, with 11 bases left in between. This CDR3 is 13 amino acids long. This CDR3 reads CASSRRQEETQYF. CDR3 sequence (DNA): TGCGCCAGCAGCCGTCGACAGGAAGAGACCCAGTACTTC.

Ten or more counts support this clonotype. The chain couples TRBV6-2 or TRBV6-3 to TRBJ2-3; no clear D gene. V lost 5 bases and J lost 0, with 9 bases in between. Germline lookup yields CDR1 MNHEY and CDR2 SVGEGT. The CDR3 is 14 residues long. CDR3 DNA sequence: TGTGCCAGCAGTCCGACGGATAGCACAGATACGCAGTATTTT. This translates into CASSPTDSTDTQYF.

The chain uses TRBV18 and TRBJ2-3; D possibly corresponds to TRBD2 (7 bases). The length of the CDR3 is 15 residues. The V gene lost 2 bases and the J gene lost 2 bases, with 11 bases spanning the gap. Germline-derived CDR1 and CDR2 are KGHSH and LQKENI. The CDR3 spells CASSPVGGPTDTQYF. CDR3 coding DNA: TGTGCCAGCTCACCAGTCGGGGGGCCCACAGATACGCAGTATTTT.

In regard to this clonotype: This clone may be a read error of a much larger clone one base away. The V and J genes are TRBV20-1 and TRBJ1-1; D ambiguous. This CDR3 is 14 amino acids long. CDR1 is DFQATT, CDR2 SNEGSKA, per germline (reference sequence). As DNA, the CDR3 is TGCAGTGCTAGAGACCCCCACGGAAGCACTGAAGCTCTCTTT. Its translation is CSARDPHGSTEALF.

Only a few counts were recorded for this clonotype. The chain recombines TRBV27 with TRBJ2-7, with D maybe TRBD2 (6 bases). Trimming stripped 3 bases from V and 5 bases from J, with 11 bases between. Per germline, CDR1 MNHEY and CDR2 SMNVEV (reference sequence). The CDR3 is 13 amino acids. The CDR3 sequence is CASSFDGGNEQYF. The CDR3 DNA is TGTGCCAGCAGTTTTGACGGGGGAAACGAGCAGTACTTC.

This clonotype occurred many times. The rearrangement links TRBV20-1 to TRBJ1-1; D unclear. CDR1 and CDR2 (germline): DFQATT, SNEGSKA (reference sequence). The CDR3 covers 15 residues. Trimming shortened V by 3 bases and J by 1 base, and 15 bases separated the two germline ends. CDR3 sequence: CSARANRYRNTEAFF. The CDR3 DNA reads TGCAGTGCTAGGGCCAACCGGTACAGGAACACTGAAGCTTTCTTT.

This clonotype occurred many times. The CDR3 loop reads CASSEGQVNNQPQHF. The CDR3 nucleotides are TGTGCCAGCAGCGAGGGACAGGTCAACAATCAGCCCCAGCATTTT. The chain combines TRBV11-2 with TRBJ1-5; 8 nucleotides align to TRBD1. The V and J ends lost 5 bases and 3 bases, in that order; junction bases with no gene match: 6. Germline loops: CDR1 SGHAT, CDR2 FQNNGV. CDR3 length: 15 amino acids.

This clonotype was picked up many times. The rearrangement uses TRBV20-1 and TRBJ2-2; 10 bases match TRBD2. Germline V lookup: CDR1 DFQATT, CDR2 SNEGSKA (reference sequence). This CDR3 has 17 amino acids. After removal of 5 bases from V and 4 bases from J, the junction contained 13 bases not matched to a gene. The CDR3 is CSAPAIAGGRITGELFF. In nucleotides, the CDR3 is TGCAGTGCTCCCGCGATAGCGGGAGGCCGAATCACCGGGGAGCTGTTTTTT.

About this clonotype itself: This may be a read error, as it is one base from a much larger clone. V usage is TRBV28 and J usage is TRBJ2-7, with 8 bases aligning to TRBD1. Germline loops: CDR1 MDHEN, CDR2 SYDVKM. Trimming cost V 3 bases and J 5 bases; bases outside gene matches: 6. This CDR3 region has 14 residues. The CDR3 region is CASSLGQVPHEQYF. CDR3 sequence (DNA): TGTGCCAGCAGTTTGGGACAGGTCCCCCACGAGCAGTACTTC.

This clonotype was observed a single time. The junction departs from the called germline gene at one end, perhaps through a read error. The rearrangement links TRBV7-9 to TRBJ1-1; the D gene is possibly TRBD1 (5 bases). Germline assignment: CDR1 SEHNR and CDR2 FQNEAQ (reference sequence). The CDR3 runs 15 residues. The CDR3 region has the DNA TGTGCCGGCAGCCCGAGTAGACAGACGAATACTGAAGCTTTCTTT. Translated, it gives CAGSPSRQTNTEAFF.

Sample share makes this clonotype medium-sized. This chain uses TRBV7-8 with TRBJ1-5; D is possibly TRBD1 (5 bases). The V and J ends lost 5 bases and 2 bases respectively, with 13 bases between them. Germline CDR1 reads SGHVS; CDR2 reads FQNEAQ. The CDR3 covers 15 residues. The CDR3 DNA sequence: TGTGCCAGCAGCAGGGACCCACCGGGCAATCAGCCCCAGCATTTT. As protein: CASSRDPPGNQPQHF.

On this clonotype itself: A read error may account for a junction end that differs from germline. This chain joins TRBV4-1 and TRBJ2-7; 8 bases match TRBD1. The CDR3 is made up of 15 amino acids. The germline V gene encodes CDR1 MGHRA and CDR2 YSYEKL. This CDR3 is CASSQVTGDSCEQYF. The CDR3, as DNA: TGCGCCAGCAGCCAGGTGACAGGGGACTCCTGCGAGCAGTACTTC.

This clonotype was recorded at least ten times. V gene TRBV20-1 combines with J gene TRBJ2-3; D not certain. V dropped 2 bases and J dropped 3 bases, with 3 bases sitting between them. Germline loops: CDR1 DFQATT, CDR2 SNEGSKA (reference sequence). The length of the CDR3 is 11 residues. The CDR3 protein is CSARRTDTQYF. CDR3 in DNA: TGCAGTGCTAGAAGAACAGATACGCAGTATTTT.

The chain combines TRBV7-9 with TRBJ2-7; D is ambiguous. V shed 5 bases and J shed 3 bases, with 14 bases lying between them. The CDR3 sequence is 14 residues long. Germline CDR1 and CDR2: SEHNR and FQNEAQ (reference sequence). CDR3 bases: TGTGCCAGCAGCCCCCTATATAGCCTCTACGAGCAGTACTTC. It translates to CASSPLYSLYEQYF.

This clonotype has a handful of counts. The junction departs from the called germline gene at one end, perhaps through a read error. This chain connects TRBV27 to TRBJ2-2; D is ambiguous. The germline V gene encodes CDR1 MNHEY and CDR2 SMNVEV (reference sequence). CDR3 length equals 12 residues. CDR3 in DNA: TGTGCCAGCGGTTTTGGGACCGGGGAGCTGTTTTTT. Translated: CASGFGTGELFF.

This clonotype came up many times. The genes are TRBV29-1 and TRBJ2-3; 10 bases align to TRBD2. The CDR3 extends over 15 amino acids. Germline CDR1 and CDR2: SQVTM and ANQGSEA. The V and J ends lost 5 bases and 1 base, in that order; junction bases with no gene match: 6. The CDR3 sequence: CSVPLAGGRTDTQYF. CDR3 DNA: TGCAGCGTTCCCTTAGCGGGAGGACGCACAGATACGCAGTATTTT.

The rearrangement joins TRBV6-2 or TRBV6-3 to TRBJ2-1; D ambiguous. The V and J ends lost 1 base and 6 bases respectively, with 4 bases between them. This CDR3 region has 12 residues. The germline V gene has CDR1 MNHEY and CDR2 SVGEGT. CDR3 in DNA: TGTGCCAGCAGTTACTACAGCAATGAGCAGTTCTTC. Its translation: CASSYYSNEQFF.

As regards this clonotype: No DNA is shown, since the ends of the CDR3 on it are uncertain; the CDR3 is the one TCRdb lists. This rearrangement joins TRBV7-5 to TRBJ2-5; whether TRBD2, the table's D call, matches the DNA was not checked. TRBV7-5 is shown as a pseudogene. The CDR3 sequence runs 15 residues, both termini included. The CDR3: CISVPAREGGETQYF.

The chain recombines TRBV4-1 with TRBJ2-3, with TRBD2 matching over 10 bases. CDR1 and CDR2 (germline): MGHRA, YSYEKL. With V trimmed by 1 base and J by 5 bases, 9 bases remained unmatched. There are 17 residues in the CDR3. The CDR3 spells CASSQVASGGPGDTQYF. CDR3 DNA: TGCGCCAGCAGCCAAGTGGCTAGCGGGGGACCTGGAGATACGCAGTATTTT.

The genes are TRBV15 and TRBJ1-2, with a possible D match to TRBD1 (6 bases). CDR3 length: 15 residues. Germline V lookup: CDR1 LNHNV, CDR2 YYDKDF (reference sequence). V gave up 0 bases and J gave up 6 bases, with 14 bases separating them. The CDR3 bases are TGTGCCACCAGCAGAGATTTCGCAGGGGAGGATGGCTACACCTTC. It codes for CATSRDFAGEDGYTF.

This clonotype was counted at least ten times. The chain recombines TRBV27 with TRBJ1-1; unclear D gene. V gave up 0 bases and J gave up 1 base, with 6 bases separating them. Germline CDR1 MNHEY, CDR2 SMNVEV (reference sequence). The CDR3 extends over 14 amino acids. The CDR3 nucleotides are TGTGCCAGCAGTTTATCCCCTAAGAACACTGAAGCTTTCTTT. It yields the protein CASSLSPKNTEAFF.